The T cell receptor (beta chain) described here comes from a study of early T cells in non-severe SARS-CoV-2 infection. Across the study: Chains from this unsorted whole-blood bulk RNA could not be paired.

Unique molecular identifiers tagged individual cDNA molecules. TCRdb reprocessed the 5' RACE reads with MiXCR, giving one entry per CDR3 protein. The sample has over 75,000 distinct CDR3 sequences; 15% are singletons. Looked up from germline, CDR1 is SGHVS and CDR2 is FNYEAQ. CDR3 length: 10 amino acids. Comment on this clonotype: Its antigen is unknown. The junction and the germline gene differ at one end; a read error may be behind it.

The study, taken as a whole, reports: A preference for anti-spike CD8 responses marked VDJdb matching, which missed private and CD4 specificities.

The chain carries TRBV7-6 and TRBJ2-7; D not certain. The sequence was obtained from an adult who was a healthcare worker with PCR-confirmed SARS-CoV-2 infection or an uninfected control (not recorded which). Sequenced sample: whole blood. CDR3 in amino acids: CPRRRGEQYF. CDR3 sequence (DNA): TGCCCTCGACGGAGAGGCGAGCAGTACTTC.